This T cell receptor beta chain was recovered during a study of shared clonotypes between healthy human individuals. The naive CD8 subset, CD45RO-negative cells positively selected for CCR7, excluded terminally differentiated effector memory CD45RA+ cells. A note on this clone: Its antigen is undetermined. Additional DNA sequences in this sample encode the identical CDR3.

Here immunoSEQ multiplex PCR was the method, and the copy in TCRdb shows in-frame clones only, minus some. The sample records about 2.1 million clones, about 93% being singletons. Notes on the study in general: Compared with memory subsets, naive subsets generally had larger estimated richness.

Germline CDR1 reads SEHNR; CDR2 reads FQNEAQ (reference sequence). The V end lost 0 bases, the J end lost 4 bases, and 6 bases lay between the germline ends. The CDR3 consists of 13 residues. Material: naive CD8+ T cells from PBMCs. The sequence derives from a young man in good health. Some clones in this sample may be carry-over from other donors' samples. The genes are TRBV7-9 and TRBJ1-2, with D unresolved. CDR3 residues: CASSLASSYGYTF. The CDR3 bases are TGTGCCAGCAGCTTAGCGTCGTCCTATGGCTACACCTTC.